This T cell receptor beta chain was recorded in a study of blood T cell repertoires in COVID-19. Overall study: Donors in the United States, Italy and Spain gave samples during acute or convalescent COVID-19.

Per the original data handling: Nucleated cell counts were estimated from reference gene primer amplification. Clones were sequenced by immunoSEQ multiplex PCR, and TCRdb holds only the in-frame ones, with some missing. Clone size and the V and J calls come from that table; the DNA yielded D and trimming. The sample yields around 300,000 clones, just under 85% seen once. V was trimmed by 5 bases and J by 4 bases, leaving 12 bases between them. This CDR3 region has 14 residues. Germline CDR1 and CDR2: LNHDA and SQIVND (reference sequence). This TCR derives from a woman aged 50 to 60 with active or convalescent COVID-19. Sequenced input: peripheral blood. The chain combines TRBV19 with TRBJ1-3; TRBD1 is a possible D gene (6 bases). The DNA of the CDR3 is TGTGCCAGTAGTCTACAGGGCTCAGGAAACACCATATATTTT. This translates into CASSLQGSGNTIYF.